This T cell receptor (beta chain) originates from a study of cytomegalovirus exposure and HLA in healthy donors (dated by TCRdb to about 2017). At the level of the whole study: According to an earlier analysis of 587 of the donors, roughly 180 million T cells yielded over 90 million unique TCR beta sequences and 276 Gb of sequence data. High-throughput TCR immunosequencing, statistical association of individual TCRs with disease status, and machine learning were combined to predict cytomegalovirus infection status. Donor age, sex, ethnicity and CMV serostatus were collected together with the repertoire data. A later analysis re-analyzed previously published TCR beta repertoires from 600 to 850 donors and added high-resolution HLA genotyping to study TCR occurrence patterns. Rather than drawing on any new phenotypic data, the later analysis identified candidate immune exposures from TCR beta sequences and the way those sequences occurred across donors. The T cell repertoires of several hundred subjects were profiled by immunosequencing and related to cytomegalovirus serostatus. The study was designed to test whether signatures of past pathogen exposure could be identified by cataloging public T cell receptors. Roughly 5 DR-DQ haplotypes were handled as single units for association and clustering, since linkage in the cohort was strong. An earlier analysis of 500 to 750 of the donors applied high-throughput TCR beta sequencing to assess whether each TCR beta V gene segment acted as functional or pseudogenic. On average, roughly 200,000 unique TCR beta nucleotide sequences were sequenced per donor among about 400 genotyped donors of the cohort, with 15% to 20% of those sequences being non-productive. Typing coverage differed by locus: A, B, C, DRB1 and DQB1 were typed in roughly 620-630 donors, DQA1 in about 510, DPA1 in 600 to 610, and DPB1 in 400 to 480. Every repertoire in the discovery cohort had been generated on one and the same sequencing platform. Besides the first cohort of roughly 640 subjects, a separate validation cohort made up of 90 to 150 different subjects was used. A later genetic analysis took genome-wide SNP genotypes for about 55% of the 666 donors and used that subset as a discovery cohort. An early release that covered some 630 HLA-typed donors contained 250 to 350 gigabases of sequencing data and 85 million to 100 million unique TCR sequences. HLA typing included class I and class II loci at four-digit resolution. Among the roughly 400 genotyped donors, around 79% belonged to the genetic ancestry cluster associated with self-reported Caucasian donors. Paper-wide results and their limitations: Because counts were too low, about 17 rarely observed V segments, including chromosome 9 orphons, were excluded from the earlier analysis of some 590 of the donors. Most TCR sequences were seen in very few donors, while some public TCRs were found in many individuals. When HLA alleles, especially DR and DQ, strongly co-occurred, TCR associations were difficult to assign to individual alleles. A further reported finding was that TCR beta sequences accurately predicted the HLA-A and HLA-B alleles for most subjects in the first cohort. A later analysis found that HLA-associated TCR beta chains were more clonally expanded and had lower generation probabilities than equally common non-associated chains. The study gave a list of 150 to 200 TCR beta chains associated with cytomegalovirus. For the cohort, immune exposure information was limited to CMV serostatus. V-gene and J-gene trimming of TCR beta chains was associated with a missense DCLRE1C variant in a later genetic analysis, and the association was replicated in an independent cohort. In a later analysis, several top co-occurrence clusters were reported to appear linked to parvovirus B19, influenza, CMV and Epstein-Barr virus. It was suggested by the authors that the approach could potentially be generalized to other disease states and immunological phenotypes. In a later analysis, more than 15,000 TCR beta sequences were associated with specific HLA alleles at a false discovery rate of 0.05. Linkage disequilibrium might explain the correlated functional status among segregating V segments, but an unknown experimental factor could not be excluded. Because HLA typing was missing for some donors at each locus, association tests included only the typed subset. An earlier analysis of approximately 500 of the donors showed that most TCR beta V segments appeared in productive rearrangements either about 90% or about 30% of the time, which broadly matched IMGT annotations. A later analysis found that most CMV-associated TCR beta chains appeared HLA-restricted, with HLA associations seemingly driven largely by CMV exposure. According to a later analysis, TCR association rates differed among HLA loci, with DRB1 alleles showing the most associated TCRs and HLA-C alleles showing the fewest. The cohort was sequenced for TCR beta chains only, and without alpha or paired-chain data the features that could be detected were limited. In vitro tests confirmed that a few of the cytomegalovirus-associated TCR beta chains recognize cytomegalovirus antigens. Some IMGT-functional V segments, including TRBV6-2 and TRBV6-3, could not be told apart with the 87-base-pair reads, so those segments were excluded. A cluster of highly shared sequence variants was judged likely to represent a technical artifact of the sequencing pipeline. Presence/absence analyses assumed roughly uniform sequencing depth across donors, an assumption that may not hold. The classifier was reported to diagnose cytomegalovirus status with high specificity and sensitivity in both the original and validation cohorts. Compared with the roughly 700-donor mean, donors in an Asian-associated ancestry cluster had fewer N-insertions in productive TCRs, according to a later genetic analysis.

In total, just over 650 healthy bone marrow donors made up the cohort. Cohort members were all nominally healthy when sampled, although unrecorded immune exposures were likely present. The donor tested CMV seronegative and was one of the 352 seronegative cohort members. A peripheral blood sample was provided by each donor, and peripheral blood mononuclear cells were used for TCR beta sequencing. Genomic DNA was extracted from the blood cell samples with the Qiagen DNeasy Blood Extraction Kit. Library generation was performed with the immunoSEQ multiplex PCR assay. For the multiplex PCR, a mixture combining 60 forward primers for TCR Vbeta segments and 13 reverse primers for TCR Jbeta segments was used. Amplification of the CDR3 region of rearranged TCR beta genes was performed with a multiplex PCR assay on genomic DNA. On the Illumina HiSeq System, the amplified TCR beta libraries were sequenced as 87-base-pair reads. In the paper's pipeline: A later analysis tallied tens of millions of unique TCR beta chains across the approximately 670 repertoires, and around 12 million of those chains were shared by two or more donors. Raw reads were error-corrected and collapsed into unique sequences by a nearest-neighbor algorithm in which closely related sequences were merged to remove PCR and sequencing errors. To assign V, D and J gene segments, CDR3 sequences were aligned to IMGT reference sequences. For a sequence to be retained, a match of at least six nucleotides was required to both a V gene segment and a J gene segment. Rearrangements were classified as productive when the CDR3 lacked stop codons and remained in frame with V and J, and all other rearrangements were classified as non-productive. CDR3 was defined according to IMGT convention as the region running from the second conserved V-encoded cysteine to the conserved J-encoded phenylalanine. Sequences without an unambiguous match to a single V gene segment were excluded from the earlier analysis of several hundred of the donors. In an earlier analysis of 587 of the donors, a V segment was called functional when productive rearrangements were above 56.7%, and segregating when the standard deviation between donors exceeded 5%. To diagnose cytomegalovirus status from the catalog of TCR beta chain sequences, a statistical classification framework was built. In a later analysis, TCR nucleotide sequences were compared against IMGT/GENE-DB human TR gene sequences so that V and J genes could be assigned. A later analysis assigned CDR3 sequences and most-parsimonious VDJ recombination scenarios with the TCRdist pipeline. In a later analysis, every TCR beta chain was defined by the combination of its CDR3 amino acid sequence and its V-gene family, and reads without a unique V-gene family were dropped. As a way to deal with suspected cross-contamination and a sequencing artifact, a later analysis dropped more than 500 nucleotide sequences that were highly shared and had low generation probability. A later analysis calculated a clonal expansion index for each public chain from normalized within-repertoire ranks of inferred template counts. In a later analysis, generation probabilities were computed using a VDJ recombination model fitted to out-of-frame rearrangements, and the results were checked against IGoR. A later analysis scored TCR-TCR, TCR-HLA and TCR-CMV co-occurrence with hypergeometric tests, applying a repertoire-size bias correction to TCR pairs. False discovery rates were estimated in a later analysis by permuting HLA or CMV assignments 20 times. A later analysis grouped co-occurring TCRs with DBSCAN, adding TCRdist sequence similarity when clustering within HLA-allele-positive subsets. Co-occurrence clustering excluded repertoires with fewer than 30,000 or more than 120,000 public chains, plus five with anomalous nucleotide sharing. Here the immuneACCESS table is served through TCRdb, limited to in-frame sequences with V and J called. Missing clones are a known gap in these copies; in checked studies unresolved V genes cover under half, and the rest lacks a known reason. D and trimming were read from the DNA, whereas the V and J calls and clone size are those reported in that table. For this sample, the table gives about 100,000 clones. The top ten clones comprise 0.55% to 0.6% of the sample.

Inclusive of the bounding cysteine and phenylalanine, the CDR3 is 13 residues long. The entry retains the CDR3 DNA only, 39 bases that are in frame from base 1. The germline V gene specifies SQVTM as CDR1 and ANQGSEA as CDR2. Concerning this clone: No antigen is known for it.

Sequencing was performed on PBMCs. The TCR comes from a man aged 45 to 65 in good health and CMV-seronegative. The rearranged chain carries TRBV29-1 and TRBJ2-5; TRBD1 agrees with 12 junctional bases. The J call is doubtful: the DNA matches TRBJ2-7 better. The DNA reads TGCAGCGTTGTGGGACAGGGGGCTTACGAGCAGTACTTC. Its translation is CSVVGQGAYEQYF.